The TCR beta chain described here comes from a study of PD-1 blockade in classical Hodgkin lymphoma. Libraries were prepared by immunoSEQ multiplex PCR; TCRdb keeps only in-frame clonotypes and omits some of them. In the table there are some 46,000 clones, about three quarters of which are singletons. General observations from the study: Individuals initiating nivolumab under 1 year after ASCT were excluded.

With respect to this clone: The antigen is not known.

Exposure to brentuximab vedotin varied, and each patient had relapsed following autologous stem cell transplantation. From germline, CDR1 is SGDLS and CDR2 YYNGEE. V lost 5 bases to trimming and J lost 3 bases; unmatched junction nucleotides: 6. CDR3 length equals 16 residues. The TCR was taken from a human donor with classical Hodgkin lymphoma. This specimen was peripheral blood mononuclear cells (PBMCs), taken before the second cycle of nivolumab. The chain uses TRBV9 and TRBJ1-3; 12 nucleotides match TRBD1. The CDR3 protein is CASRGQGARDGNTIYF. For the CDR3, the DNA is TGTGCCAGCAGGGGACAGGGGGCGAGGGATGGAAACACCATATATTTT.